This T cell receptor beta chain was sequenced in a study of blood T cells in healthy people across ages. In this sample, this clonotype turned up a few times. With a J-beta primer mix and a sample-barcoded 5' primer, a second PCR ran roughly 6 to 11 cycles. Each CDR3 protein is one row after TCRdb ran MiXCR on the 5' RACE reads. The sample lists under 2,000,000 distinct CDR3 sequences, 40% to 55% occurring once. The CDR3 is made up of 12 amino acids. Per the germline V gene, CDR1 is DFQATT and CDR2 is SNEGSKA (reference sequence). J was trimmed by 2 bases and V by 8 bases; bases with no gene match: 6.

The sample comprised blood. The rearrangement links TRBV20-1 to TRBJ2-7, with 7 bases that match TRBD1. This receptor was taken from a woman aged 35 to 49 in good health. The CDR3 reads CSPSTGTYEQYF. In nucleotides, the CDR3 is TGCAGTCCATCGACAGGGACCTACGAGCAGTACTTC.